The 13 T cell receptor beta chains below come from one sample, sequenced in a study of blood T cell repertoires in COVID-19. The protocol was immunoSEQ multiplex PCR, while the TCRdb copy is restricted to in-frame clones and leaves out a portion. The sample includes 180,000 or so clones, 82% seen only once; the top ten take roughly 9.1%. The sample comprised peripheral blood. These receptors originate from a woman between 70 and 85 years old with acute or convalescent COVID-19.

This sequence joins TRBV3-1 (or the pseudogene TRBV3-2) and TRBJ2-5, with 8 bases aligning to TRBD1. The CDR3 sequence is 16 residues long. The germline CDR1 and CDR2 sequences are LGHDT and YNNKEL (reference sequence). The junction had 12 bases not matched to a gene; V was cut back by 4 bases and J by 5 bases. The chain's CDR3 is CASSRSLRGRRETQYF. CDR3 DNA: TGTGCCAGCAGCCGCAGCCTCAGGGGGCGCAGGGAGACCCAGTACTTC.

Notes on this clone: The germline gene is not matched at one end of the junction; a read error may be the cause. The V and J genes are TRBV6-6 and TRBJ2-7, with D perhaps TRBD1 (5 bases). This CDR3 spans 13 amino acids. Per the germline V gene, CDR1 is MNHNY and CDR2 is SVGAGI (reference sequence). The CDR3 DNA sequence: TGTGCCAGCAGTTACTCGACAGTCTACGAGCAGTGCTTC. Translation gives CASSYSTVYEQCF.

This clone has just a few counts. The chain carries TRBV19 and TRBJ1-6, with 7 bases that match TRBD1. Germline CDR1 is LNHDA and CDR2 is SQIVND (reference sequence). V shed 5 bases and J 4 bases; nucleotides not matched to a gene: 5. This CDR3 is built from 15 residues. Written as DNA, the CDR3 is TGTGCCAGTAGTCCCCGGGACAGATATAATTCACCCCTCCACTTT. Translated: CASSPRDRYNSPLHF. Full variable domain (outside the CDR3, taken from reference TRBV19 and TRBJ1-6): DGGITQSPKYLFRKEGQNVTLSCEQNLNHDAMYWYRQDPGQGLRLIYYSQIVNDFQKGDIAEGYSVSREKKESFPLTVTSAQKNPTAFYLCASSPRDRYNSPLHFGNGTRLTVT.

The CDR3 DNA reads TGTGCCAGTAGTATTCAGGGGGGTCGTGGCACTGAAGCTTTCTTT. This gives the protein CASSIQGGRGTEAFF. The chain uses TRBV19 and TRBJ1-1, with 7 positions matching TRBD1. J gave up 4 bases and V 3 bases, and 8 bases lay outside the gene matches. Per the germline V gene, CDR1 is LNHDA and CDR2 is SQIVND (reference sequence). The CDR3 spans 15 residues.

This chain uses TRBV11-2 with TRBJ2-4; the match to TRBD2 covers 9 bases. Trimming took 6 bases from V and 0 from J; bases not matched to a gene: 9. CDR3 length equals 17 residues. Germline V gene data show CDR1 as SGHAT and CDR2 as FQNNGV. The CDR3 DNA reads as TGTGCCAGCAGAACGATTAGCGGGAGCCTAGCCAAAAACATTCAGTACTTC. Amino acid sequence: CASRTISGSLAKNIQYF.

J is TRBJ1-1 and V is TRBV27, with D possibly TRBD1 on 5 matching bases. With 4 bases removed from V and 2 bases from J, the gap between germline ends came to 17 bases. Germline V gene data show CDR1 as MNHEY and CDR2 as SMNVEV (reference sequence). The CDR3 is made up of 16 amino acids. The CDR3 loop reads CASSSQTGGFNTEAFF. CDR3 DNA sequence: TGTGCCAGCAGTTCTCAAACTGGGGGGTTTAACACTGAAGCTTTCTTT.

The chain joins TRBV29-1 to TRBJ1-4, with 9 bases fitting TRBD1. The V gene end was trimmed by 7 bases and the J gene end by 7 bases; junction bases not matched to a gene: 10. CDR3 length: 14 residues. Germline V gene lookup returns CDR1 SQVTM and CDR2 ANQGSEA. The CDR3 here is CSAVTGGVGEKLFF. As DNA, the CDR3 is TGCAGCGCCGTAACAGGGGGCGTTGGTGAAAAACTGTTTTTT.

The chain uses TRBV10-1 and TRBJ1-1; 7 bases fit TRBD1. V was clipped by 3 bases and J by 4 bases; unmatched bases: 2. The CDR3 runs to 13 residues. Germline loops: CDR1 WNHNN, CDR2 SYGVQD (reference sequence). In nucleotides, the CDR3 is TGCGCCAGCAGTGATAACAGGGGCACTGAAGCTTTCTTT. This sequence encodes CASSDNRGTEAFF.

The J gene is TRBJ1-2, the V gene TRBV2; D gene unclear. The CDR3 totals 14 residues. V shed 9 bases and J shed 2 bases, with 16 bases lying between them. CDR1 and CDR2 (germline): SNHLY, FYNNEI. CDR3 coding DNA: TGTGCCAGTAGATCGGTAGCGGGGAACTATGGCTACACCTTC. Encoded protein: CASRSVAGNYGYTF.

The chain links TRBV21-1 to TRBJ1-1; TRBD1 is the table's D call, not checked against the DNA. TRBV21-1 is a listed pseudogene. CDR3 length: 15 residues. This CDR3 is CASSKDRGRDTEAFF. The CDR3 DNA is TGTGCCAGCAGCAAGGACAGGGGGCGAGACACTGAAGCTTTCTTT.

The chain combines TRBV5-6 with TRBJ1-2, with D possibly TRBD1 on 6 matching bases. CDR1 and CDR2 from the germline V gene are SGHDT and YYEEEE. V was cut by 2 bases and J by 8 bases, with 16 bases left in between. The CDR3 is 14 residues long. The CDR3 loop reads CASSFWPTGRGYTF. The DNA of the CDR3 is TGTGCCAGCAGCTTTTGGCCAACAGGGAGAGGCTACACCTTC.

This clone has only a few counts. The chain is built from TRBV29-1 and TRBJ1-4; perhaps TRBD1 as D (5 bases). Germline values: CDR1 SQVTM, CDR2 ANQGSEA. V lost 0 bases to trimming and J lost 5 bases, with 10 bases between them. The CDR3 length is 14 residues. CDR3 coding DNA: TGCAGCGTTGAAGATCGGGCAGGGAATGAAAAACTGTTTTTT. Translating gives CSVEDRAGNEKLFF.

V usage is TRBV11-2 and J usage is TRBJ1-1; D perhaps matches TRBD1 (5 bases). Germline CDR1 SGHAT, CDR2 FQNNGV. This CDR3 has 12 residues. Trimming removed 5 bases at V and 7 bases at J, with 11 bases between. The CDR3: CASSPTQGEAFF. The CDR3 nucleotides are TGTGCCAGCAGCCCGACCCAGGGTGAAGCTTTCTTT.